Listed below are T cell receptor beta chains from one sample, sequenced in a study of long-term antiretroviral therapy in people with HIV. Profiled with immunoSEQ multiplex PCR; TCRdb holds only in-frame clones, not every one. The data contain over 15,000 clones, 86% of them singletons. Sequencing used unsorted PBMCs, obtained 0.5 years after starting antiretroviral therapy. These receptors originate from a man aged 40-50 years with HIV. CDR3s include the opening cysteine and the closing phenylalanine or tryptophan. The order of the fields is V gene, J gene, CDR3 protein.

>TRBV2|TRBJ1-2
CASSPGEGIYGYTF
>TRBV7-3|TRBJ1-1
CASSLDPGDTEAFF
>TRBV2|TRBJ1-1
CASSDPGSEAFF
>TRBV23-1|TRBJ1-2
CASTIRNYGYTF
>TRBV13|TRBJ2-7
CASSQEMTAATYEQYF
>TRBV10-2|TRBJ1-1
CASSGGRGARTEAFF
>TRBV9|TRBJ2-1
CASSVEGRGLFYNEQFF
>TRBV5-6|TRBJ1-5
CASSLGATPVQPQHF
>TRBV27|TRBJ2-7
CASSILQGSEQYF
>TRBV29-1|TRBJ2-5
CSVEDGRGREETQYF
>TRBV29-1|TRBJ1-1
CSVGTRGNMNTEAFF
>TRBV19|TRBJ2-1
CASSSQLANSYNEQFF
>TRBV11-2|TRBJ1-1
CATPSKEGQGAEAFF
>TRBV6-5|TRBJ1-2
CASSLTGGAGHGYTF
>TRBV6-1|TRBJ1-1
CASSETNLAEAFF
>TRBV27|TRBJ1-5
CASSRYSNQPQHF
>TRBV18|TRBJ1-1
CASSRGGENTEAFF
>TRBV7-2|TRBJ2-2
CASSSRGGALTGELFF
>TRBV4-3|TRBJ1-1
CASSPSRTGTSTEAFF
>TRBV14|TRBJ2-1
CASSQRVVAGVFF
>TRBV5-5|TRBJ2-7
CASSIYWDSSYEQYF
>TRBV7-3|TRBJ2-3
CASSLGGPLTDTQYF
>TRBV7-2|TRBJ1-1
CASSSQGYEAFF
>TRBV28|TRBJ2-5
CASREPGTKQETQYF
>TRBV7-2|TRBJ2-7
CASSQVSGLGGSYEQYF
>TRBV10-3|TRBJ1-6
CAIREDSSNSPLHF
>TRBV27|TRBJ2-5
CASSLGGSQETQYF
>TRBV7-9|TRBJ2-7
CASSVGLITYEQYF
>TRBV11-3|TRBJ1-2
CASSLGIYYRGRREGYTF
>TRBV7-2|TRBJ2-1
CASSLGGQGYNEQFF
>TRBV5-1|TRBJ1-2
CASSKLDTHGYTF
>TRBV27|TRBJ2-7
CASSPRAVYEQYF
>TRBV7-9|TRBJ2-3
CASSSPGRGTDTQYF
>TRBV7-2|TRBJ2-2
CASSRALGRRADTGELFF
>TRBV28|TRBJ2-7
CASSLLLSGYEQYF
>TRBV2|TRBJ1-2
CASSDYRHNYGYTF
>TRBV2|TRBJ1-2
CASSSTDRARGYGYTF
>TRBV18|TRBJ2-5
CASSPPLFRETQYF
>TRBV28|TRBJ2-3
CASSSTGRGSTDTQYF
>TRBV7-6|TRBJ2-1
CASSFGNEQFF
>TRBV28|TRBJ1-2
CASRKSGPGDYGYTF